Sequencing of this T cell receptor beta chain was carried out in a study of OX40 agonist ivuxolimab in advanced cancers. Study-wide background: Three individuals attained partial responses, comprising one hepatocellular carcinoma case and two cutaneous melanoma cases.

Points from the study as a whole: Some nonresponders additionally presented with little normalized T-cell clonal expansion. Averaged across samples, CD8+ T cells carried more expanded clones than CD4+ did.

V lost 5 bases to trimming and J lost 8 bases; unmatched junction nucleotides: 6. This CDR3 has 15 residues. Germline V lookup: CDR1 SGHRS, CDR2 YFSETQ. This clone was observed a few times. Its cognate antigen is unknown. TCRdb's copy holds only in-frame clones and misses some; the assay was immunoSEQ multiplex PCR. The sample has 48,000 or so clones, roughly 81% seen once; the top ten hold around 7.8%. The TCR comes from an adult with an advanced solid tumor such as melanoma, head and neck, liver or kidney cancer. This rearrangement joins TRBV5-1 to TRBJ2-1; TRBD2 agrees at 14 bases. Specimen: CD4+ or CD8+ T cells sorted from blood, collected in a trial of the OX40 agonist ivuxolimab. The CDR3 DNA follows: TGCGCCAGCAGGGGGGGACTAGCGGGAGCAGATGAGCAGTTCTTC. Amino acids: CASRGGLAGADEQFF. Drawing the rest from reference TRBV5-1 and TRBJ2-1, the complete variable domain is KAGVTQTPRYLIKTRGQQVTLSCSPISGHRSVSWYQQTPGQGLQFLFEYFSETQRNKGNFPGRFSGRQFSNSRSEMNVSTLELGDSALYLCASRGGLAGADEQFFGPGTRLTVL.